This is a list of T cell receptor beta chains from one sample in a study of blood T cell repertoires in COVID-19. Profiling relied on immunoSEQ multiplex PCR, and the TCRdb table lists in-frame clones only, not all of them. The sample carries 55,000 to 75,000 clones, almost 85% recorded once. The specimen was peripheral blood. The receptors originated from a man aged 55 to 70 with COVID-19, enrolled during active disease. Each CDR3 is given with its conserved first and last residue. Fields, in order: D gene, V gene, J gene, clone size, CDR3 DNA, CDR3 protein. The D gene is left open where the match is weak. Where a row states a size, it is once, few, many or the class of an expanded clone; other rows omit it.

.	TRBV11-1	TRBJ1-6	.	TGTGCCAGCAGCCCCCATACGGGGTCTTCCCTCCACTTT	CASSPHTGSSLHF
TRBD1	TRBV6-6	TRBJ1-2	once	TGTGCCAGCAGTCGGACAGGGGCCTACTATGGCTACACCTTC	CASSRTGAYYGYTF
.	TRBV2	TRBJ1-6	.	TGTGCCAGTTACAGAGCCCCCTATAATTCACCCCTCCACTTT	CASYRAPYNSPLHF
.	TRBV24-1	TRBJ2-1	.	TGTGCCACCAGTGATTTATTGCGGAGCGGTAAATACAATGAGCAGTTCTTC	CATSDLLRSGKYNEQFF
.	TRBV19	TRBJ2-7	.	TGTGCCAGTAGTTTTTCTTCAGGGTCGGACGAGCAGTACTTC	CASSFSSGSDEQYF
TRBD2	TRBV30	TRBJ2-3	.	TGTGCCTGGAGGTGGCGGGGGGCCGGAGATACGCAGTATTTT	CAWRWRGAGDTQYF
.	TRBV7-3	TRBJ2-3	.	TGTGCCAGCAGCTTAAGGTTGGGGGACACGGATACGCAGTATTTT	CASSLRLGDTDTQYF
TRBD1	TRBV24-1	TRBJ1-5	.	TGTGCCACCAGTGCCACAGGGGCCGGGGATCGCAATCAGCCCCAGCATTTT	CATSATGAGDRNQPQHF
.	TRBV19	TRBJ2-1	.	TGTGCCAGTAGTATCCCAGGGGACCTCTGGAATGAGCAGTTCTTC	CASSIPGDLWNEQFF
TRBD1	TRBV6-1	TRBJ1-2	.	TGTGCCAGCAGTGACAACGGGGGGGACAGGGGGCGCGGCTACACCTTC	CASSDNGGDRGRGYTF
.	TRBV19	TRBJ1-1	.	TGTGCCAGTAGTATAGGAACAGACTATAACACTGAAGCTTTCTTT	CASSIGTDYNTEAFF
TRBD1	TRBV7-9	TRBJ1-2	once	TGTGCCAGCAGCCCTTTTATGGACAGGGAGGACTATGGCTACACCTTC	CASSPFMDREDYGYTF
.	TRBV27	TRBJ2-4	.	TGTGCCAGCAGTTTATTAAAGAGCGGACCTTTAGCCAAAAACATTCAGTACTTC	CASSLLKSGPLAKNIQYF
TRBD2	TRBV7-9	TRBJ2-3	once	TGTGCCAGCAGCTTTTGGCGGGAGGCAACAGATACGCAGTATTTT	CASSFWREATDTQYF
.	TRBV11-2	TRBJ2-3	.	TGTGCCAGCAGCGCTCGACAAGAACCCAGCACAGATACGCAGTATTTT	CASSARQEPSTDTQYF
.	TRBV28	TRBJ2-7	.	TGTGCCAGCAGTTTAGGAGGGTACGAGCAGTACTTC	CASSLGGYEQYF
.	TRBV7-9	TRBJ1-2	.	TGTGCCAGCAGCTTCGGGATCGAGGGCTATGGCTACACCTTC	CASSFGIEGYGYTF
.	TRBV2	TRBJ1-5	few	TGTGCCAGCAGTGAAGAGTTGGGGGCTCAGCCCCAGCATTTT	CASSEELGAQPQHF
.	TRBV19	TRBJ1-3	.	TGTGCCAGTAAACCTGGGACATCTGGAAACACCATATATTTT	CASKPGTSGNTIYF
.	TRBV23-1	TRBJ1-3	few	TGCGCCAGCAGCCCCGGGGAGATGGGCTACACCATATATTTT	CASSPGEMGYTIYF
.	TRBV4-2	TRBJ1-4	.	TGTGCCAGCAGCCAAGACTCGGGTAATGAAAAACTGTTTTTT	CASSQDSGNEKLFF
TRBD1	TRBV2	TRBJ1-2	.	TGTGCCAGCAGTGAACTACAGGGGGCAGGCTACACCTTC	CASSELQGAGYTF
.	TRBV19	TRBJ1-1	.	TGTGCCACCTACAGGGAATGGAACACTGAAGCTTTCTTT	CATYREWNTEAFF
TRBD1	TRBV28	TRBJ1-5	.	TGTGCCAGCAGGCCAACAGGGGGCGCGAATCAGCCCCAGCATTTT	CASRPTGGANQPQHF
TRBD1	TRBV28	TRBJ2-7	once	TGTGCCAGCAGTATCGGGACAGGGGTTTTCTACGAGCAGTACTTC	CASSIGTGVFYEQYF
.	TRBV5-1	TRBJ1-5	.	TGCGCCAGCAGCTTGGCCTGGGGGCCGGATCAGCCCCAGCATTTT	CASSLAWGPDQPQHF
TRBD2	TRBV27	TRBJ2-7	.	TGTGCCAGCAGTTTAGCGGCGGGGGGCTCCTACGAGCAGTACTTC	CASSLAAGGSYEQYF
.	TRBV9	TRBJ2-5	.	TGTGCCAGCAGCGTCGGGACACCTAGGCAAGAGACCCAGTACTTC	CASSVGTPRQETQYF
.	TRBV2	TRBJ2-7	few	TGTGCCAGCAGTGCTAGACAGTTATCAAGATACGAGCAGTACTTC	CASSARQLSRYEQYF
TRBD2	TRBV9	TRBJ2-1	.	TGTGCCAGCAGCGTGGCACTAGCGGAGAATGAGCAGTTCTTC	CASSVALAENEQFF
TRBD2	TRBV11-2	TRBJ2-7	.	TGTGCCAGCAGCCTACCGGGACTAGCGTCCTACGAGCAGTACTTC	CASSLPGLASYEQYF
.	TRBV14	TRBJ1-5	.	TGTGCCAGCAGCCAAGATCACATGCAGCCCCAGCATTTT	CASSQDHMQPQHF
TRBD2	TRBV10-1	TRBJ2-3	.	TGCGCCAGCATCCTACCTAGCGGGGACCAAAGTGGGGCAGATACGCAGTATTTT	CASILPSGDQSGADTQYF
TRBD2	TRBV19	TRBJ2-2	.	TGTGCCAGTAGTTTAGCGGGAGGGGGCACCGGGGAGCTGTTTTTT	CASSLAGGGTGELFF
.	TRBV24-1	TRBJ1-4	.	TGTGCCACCAGTGACGGGGGGGATGAAAAACTGTTTTTT	CATSDGGDEKLFF
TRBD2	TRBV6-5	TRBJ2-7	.	TGTGCCAGCAATAGAGCGGGAGCAGGTGAGCAGTACTTC	CASNRAGAGEQYF
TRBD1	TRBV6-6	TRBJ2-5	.	TGTGCCAGCAGTTACGGGGACAGCTCCGAAGAGACCCAGTACTTC	CASSYGDSSEETQYF
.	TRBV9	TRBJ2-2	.	TGTGCCAGCAGCTTTTTGCAGGGTGGTGTGGTTACCGGGGAGCTGTTTTTT	CASSFLQGGVVTGELFF
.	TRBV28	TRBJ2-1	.	TGTGCCAGCAGCCGGGACTTGCCAAATGAGCAGTTCTTC	CASSRDLPNEQFF
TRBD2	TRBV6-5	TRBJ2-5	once	TGTGCCACGGGGCCAGCGGGGGGTCAAGAGACCCAGTACTTC	CATGPAGGQETQYF
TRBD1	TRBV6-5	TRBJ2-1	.	TGTGCCAGCACCGTCGACAGGGGCTACAATGAGCAGTTCTTC	CASTVDRGYNEQFF
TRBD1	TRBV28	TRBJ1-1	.	TGTGCCAGCAGTTACACCCGGGGACAGGGGCGGACTGAAGCTTTCTTT	CASSYTRGQGRTEAFF
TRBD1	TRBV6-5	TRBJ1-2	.	TGTGCCAGCAGGCCTACAGGGGGCCCATATGGCTACACCTTC	CASRPTGGPYGYTF
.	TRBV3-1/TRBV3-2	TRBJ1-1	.	TGTGCCAGCAGCCCTCACGGGAGGGGCACTGAAGCTTTCTTT	CASSPHGRGTEAFF
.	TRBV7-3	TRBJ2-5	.	TGTGCCAGCAGCTACCAGGGTGGTGGAGAGACCCAGTACTTC	CASSYQGGGETQYF
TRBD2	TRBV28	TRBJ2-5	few	TGTGCCAGCAGAGCCGGGACTAGCGGGGTCCGGGAGACCCAGTACTTC	CASRAGTSGVRETQYF
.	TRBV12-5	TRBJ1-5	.	TGTGCTAGTGGATCGGGGGTGAATCAGCCCCAGCATTTT	CASGSGVNQPQHF